Sequencing of this T cell receptor beta chain was carried out in a study of cytomegalovirus exposure and HLA in healthy donors. Points from the study as a whole: The later analysis indicated that the majority of CMV-associated TCR beta chains appeared HLA-restricted.

The CDR3 sequence is 18 residues long. Germline V gives CDR1 SEHNR, CDR2 FQNEAQ (reference sequence). The ends lost 6 bases at V and 4 bases at J; junction bases unmatched: 15. As concerns this clone: Its specificity is not known.

The PCR contained 60 Vbeta and 13 Jbeta primers. Produced via immunoSEQ multiplex PCR; TCRdb's table is partial and in-frame only. Its table lists over 100,000 clones. The chain has TRBV7-9 and TRBJ2-1, with 10 bases matching TRBD2. This clonotype originated in a woman aged 35 to 49 in good health and CMV-seropositive. The sample consisted of PBMCs. This chain's CDR3 is CASRLIEGLAGVYNEQFF. CDR3 coding DNA: TGTGCCAGCAGATTAATCGAGGGCCTAGCGGGAGTGTACAATGAGCAGTTCTTC.